This T cell receptor beta chain was obtained from a study of blood T cell repertoires in COVID-19. Study-level background: Donors in the United States, Italy and Spain gave samples during acute or convalescent COVID-19. Sample material is recorded as cDNA or gDNA derived from T cells, B-cell-depleted T cells, or PBMCs.

Original processing notes: Estimation of nucleated cell counts was performed using reference gene primer amplification. Clones were read by immunoSEQ multiplex PCR, and TCRdb kept only the in-frame ones, dropping some. V and J calls and clone size are as listed in that table; D and trimming were resolved from the DNA. The sample contains approximately 240,000 clones, around 80% of which appear only once. This CDR3 has 14 amino acids. The specimen sequenced was peripheral blood. The receptor was derived from a woman aged 30 to 39 with COVID-19, enrolled during active disease. The chain employs TRBV7-5 and TRBJ2-7; the D call of TRBD2 is as the table states it, not checked on the DNA. TRBV7-5 is a pseudogene. This CDR3 reads CARSLSPGAYEQYF. The CDR3 DNA reads as TGTGCCAGAAGCTTAAGCCCGGGGGCCTACGAGCAGTACTTC.